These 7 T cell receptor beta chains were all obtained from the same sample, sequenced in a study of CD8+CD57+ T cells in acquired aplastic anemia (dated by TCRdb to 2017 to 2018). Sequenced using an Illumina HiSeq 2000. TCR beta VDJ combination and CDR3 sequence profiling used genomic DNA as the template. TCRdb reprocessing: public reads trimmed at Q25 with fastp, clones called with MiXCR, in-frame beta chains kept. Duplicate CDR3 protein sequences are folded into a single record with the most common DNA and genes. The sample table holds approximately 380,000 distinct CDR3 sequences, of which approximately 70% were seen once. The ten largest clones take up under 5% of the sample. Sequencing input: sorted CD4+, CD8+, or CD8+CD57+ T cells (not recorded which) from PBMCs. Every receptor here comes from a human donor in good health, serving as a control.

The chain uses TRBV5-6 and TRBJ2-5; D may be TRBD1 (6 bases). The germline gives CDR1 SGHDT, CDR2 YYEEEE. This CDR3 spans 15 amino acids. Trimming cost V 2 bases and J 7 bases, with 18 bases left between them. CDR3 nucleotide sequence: TGTGCCAGCAGCTTTGGCAGGGGCGAAATGGGGACCCAGTACTTC. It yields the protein CASSFGRGEMGTQYF. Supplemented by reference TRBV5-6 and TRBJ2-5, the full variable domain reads DAGVTQSPTHLIKTRGQQVTLRCSPKSGHDTVSWYQQALGQGPQFIFQYYEEEERQRGNFPDRFSGHQFPNYSSELNVNALLLGDSALYLCASSFGRGEMGTQYFGPGTRLLVL.

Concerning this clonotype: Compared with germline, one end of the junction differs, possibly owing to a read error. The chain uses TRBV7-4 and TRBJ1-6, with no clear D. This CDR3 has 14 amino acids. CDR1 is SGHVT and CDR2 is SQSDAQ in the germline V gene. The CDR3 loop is CASSVAAENSPFHF. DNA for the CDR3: TGTGCCAGCAGCGTAGCAGCAGAAAATTCACCCTTCCACTTT. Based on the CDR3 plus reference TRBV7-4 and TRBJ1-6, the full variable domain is GAGVSQSPRYKVAKRGRDVALRCDSISGHVTLYWYRQTLGQGSEVLTYSQSDAQRDKSGRPSGRFSAERPERSVSTLKIQRTEQGDSAVYLCASSVAAENSPFHFGNGTRLTVT.

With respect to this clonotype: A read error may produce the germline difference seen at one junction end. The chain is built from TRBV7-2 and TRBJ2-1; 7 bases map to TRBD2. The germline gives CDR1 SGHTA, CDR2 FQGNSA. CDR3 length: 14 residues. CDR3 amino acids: CASSLWPAGHTGEF. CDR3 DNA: TGTGCCAGCAGCTTGTGGCCAGCGGGGCACACGGGGGAGTTC. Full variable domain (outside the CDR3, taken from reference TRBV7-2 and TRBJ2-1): GAGVSQSPSNKVTEKGKDVELRCDPISGHTALYWYRQSLGQGLEFLIYFQGNSAPDKSGLPSDRFSAERTGGSVSTLTIQRTQQEDSAVYLCASSLWPAGHTGEFGPGTRLTVL.

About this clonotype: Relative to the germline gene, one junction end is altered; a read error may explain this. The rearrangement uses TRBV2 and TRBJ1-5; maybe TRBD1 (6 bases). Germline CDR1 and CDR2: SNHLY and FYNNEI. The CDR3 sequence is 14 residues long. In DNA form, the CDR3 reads TGTGCCAGCAGCGCCGTGGAGGGGGATCGGCCCCCGCATTTT. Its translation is CASSAVEGDRPPHF.

This chain's CDR3 is CASSLDPGSSYNV. The DNA of the CDR3 is TGTGCCAGCAGCTTGGACCCGGGTTCCTCCTACAATGTC. The chain combines TRBV9 with TRBJ2-7; D uncertain. Germline-derived CDR1 and CDR2 are SGDLS and YYNGEE. This CDR3 has 13 residues.

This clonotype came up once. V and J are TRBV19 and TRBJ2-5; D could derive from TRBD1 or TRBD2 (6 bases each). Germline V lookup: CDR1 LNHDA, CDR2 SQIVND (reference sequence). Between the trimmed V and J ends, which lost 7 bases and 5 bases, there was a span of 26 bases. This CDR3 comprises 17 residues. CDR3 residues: CASTPGDTGAVVETQYF. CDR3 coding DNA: TGTGCCAGTACCCCTGGGGATACGGGGGCAGTTGTCGAGACCCAGTACTTC.

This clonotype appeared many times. CDR3 loop: CASRVNRGLDTGELFF. The CDR3 nucleotides read TGTGCCAGCAGAGTAAACAGGGGGTTGGACACCGGGGAGCTGTTTTTT. The rearrangement uses TRBV12-3 or TRBV12-4 and TRBJ2-2, with 8 bases aligning to TRBD1. The CDR3 consists of 16 residues. Trimming removed 6 bases from V and 3 bases from J; junction bases left unmatched: 9.